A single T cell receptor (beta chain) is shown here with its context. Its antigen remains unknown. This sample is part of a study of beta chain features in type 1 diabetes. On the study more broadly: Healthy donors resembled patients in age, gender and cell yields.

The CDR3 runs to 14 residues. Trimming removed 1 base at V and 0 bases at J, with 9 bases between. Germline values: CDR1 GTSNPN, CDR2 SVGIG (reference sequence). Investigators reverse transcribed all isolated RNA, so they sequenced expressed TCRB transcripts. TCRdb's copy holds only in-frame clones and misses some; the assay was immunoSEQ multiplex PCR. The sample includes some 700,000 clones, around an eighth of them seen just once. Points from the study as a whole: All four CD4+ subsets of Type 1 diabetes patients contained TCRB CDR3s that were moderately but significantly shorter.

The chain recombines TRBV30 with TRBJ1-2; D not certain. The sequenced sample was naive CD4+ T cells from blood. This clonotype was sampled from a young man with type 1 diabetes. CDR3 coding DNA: TGTGCCTGGAGTGCTACGACGGCTAACTATGGCTACACCTTC. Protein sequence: CAWSATTANYGYTF.